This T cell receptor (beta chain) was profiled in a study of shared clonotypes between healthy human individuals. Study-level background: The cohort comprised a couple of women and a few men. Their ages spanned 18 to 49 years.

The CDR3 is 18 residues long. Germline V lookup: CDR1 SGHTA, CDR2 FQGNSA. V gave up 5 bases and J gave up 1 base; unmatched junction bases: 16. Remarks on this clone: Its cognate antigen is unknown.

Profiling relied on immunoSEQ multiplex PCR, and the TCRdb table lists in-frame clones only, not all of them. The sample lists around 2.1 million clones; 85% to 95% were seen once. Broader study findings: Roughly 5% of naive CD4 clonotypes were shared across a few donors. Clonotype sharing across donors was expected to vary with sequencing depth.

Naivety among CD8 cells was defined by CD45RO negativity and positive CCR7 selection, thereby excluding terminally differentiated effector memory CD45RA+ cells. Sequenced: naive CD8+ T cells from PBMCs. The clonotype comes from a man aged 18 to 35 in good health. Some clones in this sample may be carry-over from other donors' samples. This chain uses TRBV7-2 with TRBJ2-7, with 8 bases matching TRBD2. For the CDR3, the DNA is TGTGCCAGCAGCCACGGGACTAGGAAGATCCTAGCTTCCTACGAGCAGTACTTC. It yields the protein CASSHGTRKILASYEQYF.